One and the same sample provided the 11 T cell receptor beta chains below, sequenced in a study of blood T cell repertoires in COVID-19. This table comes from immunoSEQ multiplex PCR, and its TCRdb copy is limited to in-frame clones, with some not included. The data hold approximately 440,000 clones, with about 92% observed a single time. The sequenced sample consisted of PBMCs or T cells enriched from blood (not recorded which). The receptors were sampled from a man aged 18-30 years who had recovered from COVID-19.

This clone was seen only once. The CDR3 region has the DNA TGTGCCATCGACAGGGGGCAGGGAGGCTACACCTTC. The encoded protein is CAIDRGQGGYTF. The chain carries TRBV10-3 and TRBJ1-2; 10 bases match TRBD1. CDR1 is ENHRY, CDR2 SYGVKD, per germline. This CDR3 has 12 residues. V dropped 8 bases and J dropped 8; count of bases not matched to a gene: 5.

The CDR3 DNA reads as TGTGCCAGTAGCCCCTCGGCGGGGAATGAAAAACTGTTTTTT. Its protein product is CASSPSAGNEKLFF. The chain is built from TRBV19 and TRBJ1-4; D is unresolved. This CDR3 has 14 residues. Germline CDR1 LNHDA, CDR2 SQIVND (reference sequence). Trimming took 6 bases from V and 5 from J, leaving 13 bases between them.

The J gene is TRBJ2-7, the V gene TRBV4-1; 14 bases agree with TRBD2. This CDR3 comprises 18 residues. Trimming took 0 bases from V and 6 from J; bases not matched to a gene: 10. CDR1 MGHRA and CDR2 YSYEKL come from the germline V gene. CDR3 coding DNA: TGCGCCAGCAGCCAAGATCCAGGGGCGGGACTAGCGGGAGTCGAGCAGTACTTC. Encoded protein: CASSQDPGAGLAGVEQYF.

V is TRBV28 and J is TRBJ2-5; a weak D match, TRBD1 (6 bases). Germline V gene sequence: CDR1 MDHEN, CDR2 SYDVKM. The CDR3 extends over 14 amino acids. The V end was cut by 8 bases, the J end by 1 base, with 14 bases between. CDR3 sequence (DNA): TGTGCCAGCGCCATCTTACAGGGCCAAGAGACCCAGTACTTC. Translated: CASAILQGQETQYF.

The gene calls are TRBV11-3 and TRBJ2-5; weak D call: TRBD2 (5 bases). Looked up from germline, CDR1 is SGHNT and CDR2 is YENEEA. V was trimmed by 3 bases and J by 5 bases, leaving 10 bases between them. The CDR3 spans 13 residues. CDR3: CASSFGGGETQYF. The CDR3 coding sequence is TGTGCCAGCAGCTTTGGAGGCGGCGAGACCCAGTACTTC. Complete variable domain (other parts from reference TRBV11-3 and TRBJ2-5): EAGVVQSPRYKIIEKKQPVAFWCNPISGHNTLYWYLQNLGQGPELLIRYENEEAVDDSQLPKDRFSAERLKGVDSTLKIQPAELGDSAVYLCASSFGGGETQYFGPGTRLLVL.

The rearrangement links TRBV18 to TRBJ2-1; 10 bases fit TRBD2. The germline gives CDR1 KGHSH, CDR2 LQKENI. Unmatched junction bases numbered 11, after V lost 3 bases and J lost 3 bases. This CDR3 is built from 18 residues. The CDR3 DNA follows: TGTGCCAGCTCACCCCCCGGTTTAGCGGGAGGCTTCTACAATGAGCAGTTCTTC. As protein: CASSPPGLAGGFYNEQFF.

CDR3 protein: CASSPSYREGEKLFF. Written as DNA, the CDR3 is TGCGCCAGCAGTCCTTCTTACAGGGAAGGCGAAAAACTGTTTTTT. J is TRBJ1-4 and V is TRBV5-1; a possible D gene is TRBD1 (6 bases). The CDR3 spans 15 residues. V lost 5 bases and J lost 8, with 19 bases in between. Germline V gene lookup returns CDR1 SGHRS and CDR2 YFSETQ.

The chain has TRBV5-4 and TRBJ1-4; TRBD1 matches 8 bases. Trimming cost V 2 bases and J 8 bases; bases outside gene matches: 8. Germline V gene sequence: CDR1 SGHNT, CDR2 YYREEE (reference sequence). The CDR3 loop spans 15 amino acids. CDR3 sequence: CASSLKQGVEEKLFF. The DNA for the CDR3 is TGTGCCAGCAGCTTAAAACAGGGGGTCGAGGAAAAACTGTTTTTT. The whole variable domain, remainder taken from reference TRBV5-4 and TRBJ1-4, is ETGVTQSPTHLIKTRGQQVTLRCSSQSGHNTVSWYQQALGQGPQFIFQYYREEENGRGNFPPRFSGLQFPNYSSELNVNALELDDSALYLCASSLKQGVEEKLFFGSGTQLSVL.

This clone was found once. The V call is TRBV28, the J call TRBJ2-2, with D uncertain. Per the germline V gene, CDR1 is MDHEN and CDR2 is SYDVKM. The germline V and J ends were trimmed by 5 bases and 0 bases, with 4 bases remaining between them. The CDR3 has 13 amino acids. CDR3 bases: TGTGCCAGCAGTCACTCGAACACCGGGGAGCTGTTTTTT. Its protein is CASSHSNTGELFF.

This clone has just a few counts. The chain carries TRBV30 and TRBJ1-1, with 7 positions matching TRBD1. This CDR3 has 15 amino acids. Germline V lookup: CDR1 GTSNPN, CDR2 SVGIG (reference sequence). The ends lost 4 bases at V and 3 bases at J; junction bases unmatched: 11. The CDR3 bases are TGTGCCTGGATTGGTAGTGACAGGGCGGACACTGAAGCTTTCTTT. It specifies CAWIGSDRADTEAFF.

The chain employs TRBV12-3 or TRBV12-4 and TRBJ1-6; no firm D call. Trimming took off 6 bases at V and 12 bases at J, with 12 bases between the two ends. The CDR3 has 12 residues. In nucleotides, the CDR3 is TGTGCCAGCAGGGACGCGGGGTTACCCCTCCACTTT. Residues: CASRDAGLPLHF.